Described below is a single T cell receptor beta chain sequence and its context. The antigen remains unidentified. This entry comes from a study of CD8 T cells in Susac syndrome. Study-level findings and limits: In its TCR sequencing and HLA analysis, the study acknowledged that the number of individuals was relatively small.

With 3 bases clipped from V and 8 bases from J, the junction kept 12 bases outside the gene matches. Looked up from germline, CDR1 is SGHNT and CDR2 is YYREEE (reference sequence). This CDR3 has 15 residues. Reverse transcription of roughly 0.5 to 1 ug RNA was carried out with random hexamers. TCRdb processed the immunoSEQ multiplex PCR reads anew with MiXCR; each CDR3 protein has one entry. This sample has approximately 170,000 distinct CDR3 sequences, with 92% found just once. Sequencing targeted TCR beta in blood CD8+ and CD4+ T cells. The individuals used as controls were healthy donors who had been matched for both age and sex.

The clonotype originates from a human donor in good health. The rearrangement joins TRBV5-4 to TRBJ1-2, with TRBD1 matching over 8 bases. Sequenced input: CD4+ T cells from PBMCs. The CDR3 DNA follows: TGTGCCAGCAGCTCCCGCACGACAGGGGCCCTGGGCTACACCTTC. This gives the protein CASSSRTTGALGYTF.